What follows are 8 T cell receptor beta chains derived from one specimen sequenced in a study of beta chain features in type 1 diabetes. The authors reverse transcribed all of the isolated RNA, so sequencing captured expressed TCRB transcripts. Sequenced by immunoSEQ multiplex PCR; TCRdb stores in-frame clones only, minus some. The data show about 160,000 clones, 50% to 70% seen once. The antigens of these receptors remain unknown. Study-level points and caveats: The study found moderately but significantly shorter TCRB CDR3s in all four CD4+ subsets of Type 1 diabetes patients.

The specimen was naive CD4+ T cells from blood. The receptor set was obtained from a man aged 30-40 years with type 1 diabetes.

J is TRBJ2-3 and V is TRBV9; D gene unclear. The CDR3 loop spans 14 amino acids. Germline loops: CDR1 SGDLS, CDR2 YYNGEE. Trimming took 0 bases from V and 3 from J, leaving 8 bases between them. CDR3 protein: CASSVVWDTDTQYF. CDR3 sequence (DNA): TGTGCCAGCAGCGTAGTATGGGATACAGATACGCAGTATTTT.

The V gene is TRBV29-1, the J gene TRBJ2-7; 7 nucleotides line up with TRBD1. Germline assignment: CDR1 SQVTM and CDR2 ANQGSEA. The CDR3 extends over 13 amino acids. Trimming removed 6 bases from V and 6 bases from J; junction bases left unmatched: 11. The CDR3 bases are TGCAGCGTCGATGCGACAGGGTTCGGCGAGCAGTACTTC. Encoded protein: CSVDATGFGEQYF.

This clone was detected a few times. This chain links TRBV11-2 with TRBJ2-5; 14 bases are a match to TRBD2. Germline values: CDR1 SGHAT, CDR2 FQNNGV. The CDR3 covers 16 residues. The J segment lost 4 bases and the V segment lost 3 bases, leaving 4 bases of the junction unmatched. Here the CDR3 DNA reads TGTGCCAGCAGCTTGACTAGCGGGGGGGCCCTAGAGACCCAGTACTTC. This sequence encodes CASSLTSGGALETQYF.

The chain couples TRBV9 to TRBJ2-1; 8 bases match TRBD2. Looked up from germline, CDR1 is SGDLS and CDR2 is YYNGEE. This CDR3 region has 16 residues. With V trimmed by 0 bases and J by 10 bases, 12 bases remained unmatched. CDR3 DNA: TGTGCCAGCAGCGTAGAGTCTCTAGCGGGTGCAGAGGAGCAGTTCTTC. As protein: CASSVESLAGAEEQFF. Full variable domain (outside the CDR3, taken from reference TRBV9 and TRBJ2-1): DSGVTQTPKHLITATGQRVTLRCSPRSGDLSVYWYQQSLDQGLQFLIQYYNGEERAKGNILERFSAQQFPDLHSELNLSSLELGDSALYFCASSVESLAGAEEQFFGPGTRLTVL.

This clone was detected a few times. The chain joins TRBV12-2 to TRBJ2-5. TRBV12-2 is designated a pseudogene. The CDR3 runs 13 residues. The CDR3 DNA follows: TGTGCAAGTCGCTTAGCCTCGGAAGCGACCCAGTACTTC. The encoded protein is CASRLASEATQYF.

The sample holds one count of this clone. The gene calls are TRBV9 and TRBJ2-5, with D tentatively TRBD1 (6 bases). Trimming pared 2 bases from V and 1 base from J, leaving 15 bases between. Germline V lookup: CDR1 SGDLS, CDR2 YYNGEE. This CDR3 spans 16 amino acids. In DNA form, the CDR3 reads TGTGCCAGCAGCGTTGGTAACCTGGACAGCCAAGAGACCCAGTACTTC. Residues: CASSVGNLDSQETQYF.

This clone has only a few counts. The rearrangement links TRBV23-1 to TRBJ2-7; TRBD1 matches at 10 bases. TRBV23-1 is an ORF for which the function is uncertain. J gave up 1 base and V 10 bases, and 4 bases lay outside the gene matches. The CDR3 spans 13 residues. The CDR3 loop is CATRDRGSYEQYF. The DNA of the CDR3 is TGCGCCACCCGGGACAGGGGATCCTACGAGCAGTACTTC.

V and J are TRBV7-2 and TRBJ2-3; D unclear. The CDR3 length is 13 residues. Germline CDR1 is SGHTA and CDR2 is FQGNSA. V gave up 5 bases and J gave up 3 bases, with 9 bases separating them. The CDR3 coding sequence is TGTGCCAGCAGCATGACCAGGACAGATACGCAGTATTTT. Encoded protein: CASSMTRTDTQYF.